This record covers a single TCR beta chain. Time point specified: patch test 1, 2 weeks after DPC sensitization. The treatment here: therapeutic diphenylcyclopropenone sensitization with weekly scalp DPC. From the RACE reads, TCRdb called clonotypes with MiXCR, one entry per CDR3 protein. The table shows a few hundred thousand distinct CDR3 sequences, with roughly 5% occurring only once. This sample is part of a study of human T cells and chemical hapten exposure. Overall study context: TCR yields per sample varied, mainly owing to small pooled library volume differences.

The receptor was isolated from a woman in her forties or fifties with alopecia areata. Some clones in this sample may be carry-over from other donors' samples. The sample was whole blood, taken in connection with sensitization to the hapten diphenylcyclopropenone (DPC).

The CDR3 region has the DNA TGCAGTGCTAGGGGACTAGCGACAGATACGCAGTATTTT. Protein: CSARGLATDTQYF. This chain connects TRBV20-1 to TRBJ2-3; the match to TRBD2 covers 10 bases. The germline gives CDR1 DFQATT, CDR2 SNEGSKA (reference sequence). The junction had 0 bases not matched to a gene; V was cut back by 3 bases and J by 3 bases. The CDR3 length is 13 residues.